These 29 T cell receptor beta chains share one sample of origin, sequenced in a study of T cells after yellow fever vaccination. TCRdb called the 5' RACE reads again in MiXCR, with one record for every CDR3 protein. The data contain 100,000 to 150,000 distinct CDR3 sequences, approximately 16% of them singletons. The sample was CD8+ T cells sorted from PBMCs, taken 5 days after the yellow fever booster vaccination. All receptors come from a man aged 18 to 29 who received the YFV17D yellow fever vaccine.

V and J are TRBV7-6 and TRBJ2-4; D ambiguous. V lost 5 bases and J lost 2, with 16 bases in between. This CDR3 contains 16 residues. Per the germline V gene, CDR1 is SGHVS and CDR2 is FNYEAQ. The CDR3 nucleotides are TGTGCCAGCAGCCCCGCGGCTGAAGGGTCCAAAAACATTCAGTACTTC. Translating gives CASSPAAEGSKNIQYF.

This clonotype was detected a few times. This chain joins TRBV29-1 and TRBJ1-1; D is ambiguous. The CDR3 runs 11 residues. V dropped 5 bases and J dropped 11 bases, with 15 bases sitting between them. Germline V gene data show CDR1 as SQVTM and CDR2 as ANQGSEA. The CDR3 region is CSVSDGLEAFF. CDR3 DNA sequence: TGCAGCGTTTCGGACGGGCTCGAGGCTTTCTTT.

With regard to this clonotype: A junction boundary mismatches the germline segment, possibly from a read error. The chain employs TRBV4-3 and TRBJ2-6, with D possibly TRBD1 on 5 matching bases. Germline CDR1 reads LGHNA; CDR2 reads YSLEER. The CDR3 extends over 14 amino acids. The CDR3 is CASSHRSGAIVLTF. DNA for the CDR3: TGCGCCAGCAGCCACCGCTCTGGGGCCATCGTCCTGACTTTC.

This clonotype has only a few counts. The chain uses TRBV6-1 and TRBJ2-2, with D uncertain. V was cut by 8 bases and J by 8 bases, with 9 bases left in between. This CDR3 region has 11 residues. The germline CDR1 and CDR2 sequences are MNHNS and SASEGT. The CDR3 region has the DNA TGTGCCAGCGGGCCAAGGGGGGAGCTGTTTTTT. Residues: CASGPRGELFF.

This clonotype has ten or more counts. The rearrangement links TRBV6-2 or TRBV6-3 to TRBJ2-1; D possibly uses TRBD1 or TRBD2 (5 bases each). Germline CDR1 MNHEY, CDR2 SVGEGT. This CDR3 comprises 16 residues. Deletions cut 5 bases from V and 3 bases from J, with 17 bases between. Here the CDR3 reads CASSRDGADLYNEQFF. The CDR3 DNA reads TGTGCCAGCAGTCGGGATGGGGCGGATCTCTACAATGAGCAGTTCTTC.

The chain combines TRBV7-3 with TRBJ2-1, with 7 nucleotides matching TRBD2. V lost 1 base, J lost 10 bases, and 7 bases stayed unmatched. The CDR3 sequence is 14 residues long. CDR1 SGHTA and CDR2 FQGTGA come from the germline V gene. In nucleotides, the CDR3 is TGTGCCAGCAGCTTAAGGGCCGGACTAGACGAGCAGTTCTTC. As protein: CASSLRAGLDEQFF.

The V and J genes are TRBV6-5 and TRBJ2-7; 8 nucleotides agree with TRBD2. The length of the CDR3 is 16 residues. The germline gives CDR1 MNHEY, CDR2 SVGAGI. V was clipped by 0 bases and J by 6 bases; unmatched bases: 10. CDR3 sequence reads: CASSYSSRGAGGEQYF. CDR3 sequence (DNA): TGTGCCAGCAGTTACTCTTCGCGGGGGGCCGGGGGCGAGCAGTACTTC.

This clonotype was detected ten times or more. The V gene is TRBV20-1, the J gene TRBJ2-3; the D gene could be TRBD1 or TRBD2 (6 bases each). Germline-derived CDR1 and CDR2 are DFQATT and SNEGSKA (reference sequence). The CDR3 has 15 amino acids. V was cut by 0 bases and J by 3 bases, with 13 bases left in between. The CDR3, as DNA: TGCAGTGCTAGAGACAGAGGGGGGAAGACAGATACGCAGTATTTT. Protein: CSARDRGGKTDTQYF.

This clonotype was counted a few times. The genes are TRBV7-8 and TRBJ2-2; D not resolved. CDR1 and CDR2 from the germline V gene are SGHVS and FQNEAQ. This CDR3 region has 13 residues. V gave up 3 bases and J gave up 4 bases, with 6 bases separating them. The CDR3 DNA sequence: TGTGCCAGCAGCTTGGAGATCACCGGGGAGCTGTTTTTT. This codes for CASSLEITGELFF.

The genes are TRBV12-3 or TRBV12-4 and TRBJ2-7; D is unresolved. Trimming left V 3 bases short and J 3 bases short, with 6 bases between. The CDR3 has 12 residues. The CDR3 loop reads CASSFNGYEQYF. CDR3 DNA: TGTGCCAGCAGTTTCAACGGCTACGAGCAGTACTTC.

The V and J genes are TRBV5-1 and TRBJ1-5, with D hard to call. The CDR3 is made up of 21 amino acids. CDR1 SGHRS and CDR2 YFSETQ come from the germline V gene. Trimming pared 5 bases from V and 0 bases from J, leaving 30 bases between. The CDR3 bases are TGCGCCAGCAGTATTTACCCCGGAGGGAGCATTGACGTCAATAGCAATCAGCCCCAGCATTTT. Translated, it gives CASSIYPGGSIDVNSNQPQHF. Full variable domain (missing parts from reference TRBV5-1 and TRBJ1-5): KAGVTQTPRYLIKTRGQQVTLSCSPISGHRSVSWYQQTPGQGLQFLFEYFSETQRNKGNFPGRFSGRQFSNSRSEMNVSTLELGDSALYLCASSIYPGGSIDVNSNQPQHFGDGTRLSIL.

The genes are TRBV4-1 and TRBJ2-1; D is undetermined. V gave up 1 base and J gave up 9 bases, with 10 bases separating them. CDR1 is MGHRA and CDR2 is YSYEKL in the germline V gene. The CDR3 consists of 13 residues. CDR3: CASSQGDQVEQFF. The CDR3 DNA is TGCGCCAGCAGCCAAGGGGATCAGGTTGAGCAGTTCTTC.

A few counts support this clonotype. The rearrangement uses TRBV4-1 and TRBJ2-1; TRBD1 matches at 8 bases. Per the germline V gene, CDR1 is MGHRA and CDR2 is YSYEKL. This CDR3 region has 15 residues. V lost 1 base to trimming and J lost 6 bases; unmatched junction nucleotides: 5. The chain's CDR3 is CASSQGGTGLNEQFF. As DNA, the CDR3 is TGCGCCAGCAGCCAAGGTGGGACAGGCCTCAATGAGCAGTTCTTC.

This clonotype was counted only a few times. The genes are TRBV4-1 and TRBJ2-1; 9 bases match TRBD2. The CDR3 sequence is 16 residues long. The V and J ends lost 1 base and 7 bases, in that order; junction bases with no gene match: 8. Germline CDR1 is MGHRA and CDR2 is YSYEKL. DNA of the CDR3: TGCGCCAGCAGCCAAGTGGGACTAGCCCACGTTAATGAGCAGTTCTTC. It translates to CASSQVGLAHVNEQFF.

In this sample, this clonotype turned up a few times. The chain couples TRBV7-9 to TRBJ2-5; no firm D call. This CDR3 region has 11 residues. Per germline, CDR1 SEHNR and CDR2 FQNEAQ (reference sequence). V shed 2 bases and J shed 5 bases, with 3 bases lying between them. CDR3 sequence (DNA): TGTGCCAGCAGCTTACTGGAGACCCAGTACTTC. Its translation: CASSLLETQYF.

J is TRBJ1-1 and V is TRBV7-9; maybe TRBD1 (6 bases). V was trimmed by 5 bases and J by 1 base, leaving 17 bases between them. The CDR3 has 16 amino acids. Germline CDR1 is SEHNR and CDR2 is FQNEAQ (reference sequence). CDR3 sequence (DNA): TGTGCCAGCAGCCCTTGGGGGCTTTCCAGGAACACTGAAGCTTTCTTT. Its protein product is CASSPWGLSRNTEAFF.

This clonotype was detected a few times. The rearrangement uses TRBV3-1 and TRBJ2-5, with TRBD1 identical over 7 bases. Trimming removed 2 bases from V and 5 bases from J; junction bases left unmatched: 5. This CDR3 is built from 14 residues. Germline V CDR1 and CDR2: LGHDT, YNNKEL (reference sequence). The CDR3 nucleotides read TGTGCCAGCAGCCAACGACAGGGTCGTGAGACCCAGTACTTC. Its protein product is CASSQRQGRETQYF.

The rearrangement joins TRBV7-2 to TRBJ1-6; D unresolved. The V and J ends lost 2 bases and 8 bases respectively, with 16 bases between them. The CDR3 sequence is 16 residues long. The V gene's germline CDR1 is SGHTA and CDR2 FQGNSA. CDR3 DNA: TGTGCCAGCAGCTTAAGTCTAGGGTATCTCCATTCACCCCTCCACTTT. It yields the protein CASSLSLGYLHSPLHF.

The chain combines TRBV6-5 with TRBJ2-6, with D possibly matching TRBD2 (6 bases). V lost 8 bases, J lost 0 bases, and 11 bases lay in between. The CDR3 runs to 15 residues. Germline CDR1 reads MNHEY; CDR2 reads SVGAGI. The DNA of the CDR3 is TGTGCCAGCTCACCGGACTACTCTGGGGCCAACGTCCTGACTTTC. Its protein product is CASSPDYSGANVLTF.

This clonotype was recorded at least ten times. The rearrangement joins TRBV20-1 to TRBJ2-7; TRBD2 aligns across 7 bases. The J segment lost 4 bases and the V segment lost 0 bases, leaving 6 bases of the junction unmatched. The germline V gene has CDR1 DFQATT and CDR2 SNEGSKA (reference sequence). The CDR3 has 14 residues. CDR3 sequence: CSARDVLGGYEQYF. DNA of the CDR3: TGCAGTGCTAGAGATGTATTGGGGGGGTACGAGCAGTACTTC.

This clonotype was seen a handful of times. The V gene is TRBV4-1, the J gene TRBJ2-3; TRBD1 aligns across 9 bases. CDR1 and CDR2 from the germline V gene are MGHRA and YSYEKL. The CDR3 is 16 amino acids. With 0 bases clipped from V and 0 bases from J, the junction kept 1 base outside the gene matches. CDR3 in DNA: TGCGCCAGCAGCCAAGATGGGACAGGGAGCACAGATACGCAGTATTTT. Amino acids: CASSQDGTGSTDTQYF.

This clonotype was found a few times. J is TRBJ2-3 and V is TRBV7-9; D perhaps matches TRBD2 (6 bases). Per the germline V gene, CDR1 is SEHNR and CDR2 is FQNEAQ (reference sequence). The CDR3 length is 17 residues. With 0 bases removed from V and 2 bases from J, the gap between germline ends came to 15 bases. The CDR3: CASSLASRRDDTDTQYF. The CDR3 coding sequence is TGTGCCAGCAGCTTAGCATCCCGGCGGGACGACACAGATACGCAGTATTTT.

This clonotype was seen only a few times. The chain joins TRBV11-2 to TRBJ1-1; tentatively, D is TRBD1 (6 bases). Germline V CDR1 and CDR2: SGHAT, FQNNGV. The length of the CDR3 is 16 residues. Deletions cut 5 bases from V and 1 base from J, with 17 bases between. CDR3 nucleotides: TGTGCCAGCAGCCCCAATCACAGGGTTAGGAACACTGAAGCTTTCTTT. Translation gives CASSPNHRVRNTEAFF.

The sample holds a few counts of this clonotype. J is TRBJ2-1 and V is TRBV12-5; D is ambiguous. Germline V gene sequence: CDR1 LGHNT, CDR2 FRNRAP. The ends were cut back, 6 bases at V and 3 bases at J, with 15 bases in the middle. This CDR3 spans 15 amino acids. CDR3 in DNA: TGTGCTAGTGGGGTAACAGCTTACCTCTACAATGAGCAGTTCTTC. This gives the protein CASGVTAYLYNEQFF.

The rearrangement links TRBV5-5 to TRBJ1-1; 7 positions match TRBD1. The V gene's germline CDR1 is SGHKS and CDR2 YYEKEE (reference sequence). The CDR3 has 16 residues. V trimming: 4 bases; J trimming: 6 bases; junction bases outside the gene matches: 15. The chain's CDR3 is CASSLTTGKKGAEAFF. CDR3 coding DNA: TGTGCCAGCAGCCTAACGACAGGGAAAAAGGGTGCTGAAGCTTTCTTT.

This clonotype appeared a few times. This sequence joins TRBV4-3 and TRBJ1-4; tentatively, D is TRBD1 (5 bases). Trimming cost V 0 bases and J 6 bases, with 11 bases left between them. The CDR3 spans 15 residues. Germline CDR1 reads LGHNA; CDR2 reads YSLEER. The DNA for the CDR3 is TGCGCCAGCAGCCAAGATCGGGGGGATTATGAAAAACTGTTTTTT. It translates to CASSQDRGDYEKLFF.

In its sample, this clonotype was seen a few times. This chain links TRBV6-2 or TRBV6-3 with TRBJ2-1; 7 nucleotides line up with TRBD2. The CDR3 contains 17 residues. Per the germline V gene, CDR1 is MNHEY and CDR2 is SVGEGT. V lost 7 bases and J lost 4; bases outside the gene matches: 16. The CDR3 bases are TGTGCCAGCACCCTTGGACTAGTCTCGAGCCAATACAATGAGCAGTTCTTC. Translating gives CASTLGLVSSQYNEQFF.

This clonotype was seen ten or more times. The genes are TRBV12-3 or TRBV12-4 and TRBJ2-6; D gene uncertain. The CDR3 totals 15 residues. The V gene lost 6 bases and the J gene lost 4 bases, with 13 bases spanning the gap. CDR3 protein: CASSPPAFGANVLTF. The DNA for the CDR3 is TGTGCCAGCAGCCCCCCAGCGTTCGGGGCCAACGTCCTGACTTTC.

The chain uses TRBV6-6 and TRBJ2-1, with 10 bases that match TRBD2. CDR1 and CDR2 from the germline V gene are MNHNY and SVGAGI (reference sequence). The CDR3 length is 16 residues. V lost 0 bases and J lost 7; bases outside the gene matches: 6. CDR3 sequence (DNA): TGTGCCAGCAGTTACTCCCTAGCGGGGGCGGGGAATGAGCAGTTCTTC. This gives the protein CASSYSLAGAGNEQFF.